This TCR beta chain comes out of a study of blood T cell repertoires in COVID-19. Background on the study: The United States, Italy and Spain were the sources of the acute and convalescent COVID-19 samples. T cells, B-cell-depleted T cells, or PBMCs supplied cDNA or gDNA.

Germline assignment: CDR1 SGHTA and CDR2 FQGTGA. This CDR3 has 14 residues. V lost 8 bases to trimming and J lost 1 base; unmatched junction nucleotides: 2. In this sample, this clone turned up a few times. As handled by the study authors: Counts of nucleated cells, estimated from reference gene primer amplification, were obtained. Sequenced by immunoSEQ multiplex PCR; TCRdb stores in-frame clones only, minus some. V and J calls and clone size follow that table, whereas D and trimming were derived from the DNA. This sample has roughly 13,000 clones, with 75% to 90% found just once. The receptor's source is a man of 80 years or more with acute or convalescent COVID-19. The chain recombines TRBV7-3 with TRBJ2-2, with TRBD2 identical over 9 bases. The material sequenced was peripheral blood. The CDR3 here is CASQTSGNTGELFF. The CDR3 nucleotides read TGTGCCAGCCAGACTAGCGGGAACACCGGGGAGCTGTTTTTT.